The 22 T cell receptor beta chains below all came from one sample that was sequenced in a study of PD-1 and CTLA-4 blockade in melanoma. The repertoire was sequenced with immunoSEQ multiplex PCR; TCRdb's copy has only in-frame clones and lacks some. The repertoire has 34,000 or so clones, about 87% of them found once; the top ten carry around 5.8%. The specimen was CD8+ T cells from peripheral blood, collected from a patient given anti-PD-1 treatment. Receptor source: a human donor with melanoma.

The chain is built from TRBV24-1 and TRBJ2-6; D unresolved. Germline V CDR1 and CDR2: KGHDR, SFDVKD. This CDR3 contains 14 residues. Deletions cut 5 bases from V and 0 bases from J, with 4 bases between. The CDR3 nucleotides are TGTGCCACCAGTGGGAGCTCTGGGGCCAACGTCCTGACTTTC. Protein sequence: CATSGSSGANVLTF.

The count of this clone is one. V usage is TRBV7-9 and J usage is TRBJ1-4, with TRBD1 matching over 7 bases. The germline gives CDR1 SEHNR, CDR2 FQNEAQ (reference sequence). V shed 5 bases and J 5 bases; nucleotides not matched to a gene: 8. The CDR3 spans 15 residues. The CDR3, as DNA: TGTGCCAGCAGCCTTCCGGGACAGAGAAATGAAAAACTGTTTTTT. It specifies CASSLPGQRNEKLFF. Using reference TRBV7-9 and TRBJ1-4 for the parts outside the CDR3, the full variable domain is DTGVSQNPRHKITKRGQNVTFRCDPISEHNRLYWYRQTLGQGPEFLTYFQNEAQLEKSRLLSDRFSAERPKGSFSTLEIQRTEQGDSAMYLCASSLPGQRNEKLFFGSGTQLSVL.

In this sample, this clone turned up a few times. J is TRBJ2-7 and V is TRBV3-1 (or the pseudogene TRBV3-2), with D possibly TRBD2 on 6 matching bases. V shed 5 bases and J shed 4 bases, with 21 bases lying between them. There are 16 residues in the CDR3. Germline CDR1 LGHDT, CDR2 YNNKEL (reference sequence). As DNA, the CDR3 is TGTGCCAGCAGCTACGGACGGGGGTCCGCCGGTTACGAGCAGTACTTC. As protein: CASSYGRGSAGYEQYF.

This rearrangement joins TRBV27 to TRBJ2-3, with a possible D match to TRBD1 (5 bases). V was pared by 2 bases and J by 6 bases, with 15 bases between. This CDR3 spans 15 amino acids. Germline-derived CDR1 and CDR2 are MNHEY and SMNVEV (reference sequence). This CDR3 reads CASSLKGRVQDTQYF. CDR3 in DNA: TGTGCCAGCAGTTTAAAGGGCAGGGTACAGGATACGCAGTATTTT.

The gene calls are TRBV7-2 and TRBJ2-3; no firm D call. The CDR3 has 13 residues. V was cut by 5 bases and J by 4 bases, with 10 bases left in between. From germline, CDR1 is SGHTA and CDR2 FQGNSA. CDR3 loop: CASSLFNADTQYF. The DNA of the CDR3 is TGTGCCAGCAGCCTCTTCAACGCAGATACGCAGTATTTT.

The chain employs TRBV6-6 and TRBJ2-5; D call uncertain. V shed 1 base and J shed 2 bases, with 5 bases lying between them. Germline V gene lookup returns CDR1 MNHNY and CDR2 SVGAGI (reference sequence). The CDR3 runs 13 residues. The CDR3 nucleotides are TGTGCCAGCAGTTACTATCCACAAGAGACCCAGTACTTC. This codes for CASSYYPQETQYF.

This clone is a singleton in its sample. The chain combines TRBV30 with TRBJ2-7, with TRBD1 as a possible D gene (6 bases). The V gene's germline CDR1 is GTSNPN and CDR2 SVGIG (reference sequence). Trimming removed 5 bases at V and 0 bases at J, with 11 bases between. The CDR3 is 13 amino acids. CDR3 coding DNA: TGTGCCTGGGGCCAGGGGAGCTCCTACGAGCAGTACTTC. This codes for CAWGQGSSYEQYF.

This chain joins TRBV28 and TRBJ1-3, with D possibly being TRBD1 (5 bases). Germline V gene lookup returns CDR1 MDHEN and CDR2 SYDVKM. The CDR3 totals 17 residues. The V end lost 1 base, the J end lost 1 base, and 14 bases lay between the germline ends. The CDR3 DNA follows: TGTGCCAGCAGTTTATATGTGTGGGGGGAGTCTGGAAACACCATATATTTT. Its protein product is CASSLYVWGESGNTIYF.

The chain combines TRBV10-2 with TRBJ2-3, with 8 bases that match TRBD2. The germline gives CDR1 WSHSY, CDR2 SAAADI. The J segment lost 6 bases and the V segment lost 11 bases, leaving 10 bases of the junction unmatched. This CDR3 has 13 amino acids. The CDR3 here is CAGSPGLGDTQYF. CDR3 in DNA: TGCGCCGGCTCCCCGGGACTAGGGGATACGCAGTATTTT.

CDR3 in amino acids: CASSPGGRNTEAFF. The DNA of the CDR3 is TGTGCCAGCAGTCCGGGGGGACGAAACACTGAAGCTTTCTTT. The chain employs TRBV2 and TRBJ1-1; weak D call: TRBD1 (5 bases). CDR1 is SNHLY, CDR2 FYNNEI, per germline. The CDR3 length is 14 residues. V was clipped by 5 bases and J by 2 bases, with 12 bases between them.

This chain connects TRBV9 to TRBJ2-7, with TRBD1 matching over 10 bases. J gave up 2 bases and V 4 bases, and 6 bases lay outside the gene matches. Germline values: CDR1 SGDLS, CDR2 YYNGEE. CDR3 length: 15 residues. This CDR3 reads CASSPLGTGAYEQYF. Here the CDR3 DNA reads TGTGCCAGCAGCCCCCTGGGGACAGGGGCCTACGAGCAGTACTTC.

This rearrangement joins TRBV12-3 or TRBV12-4 to TRBJ1-2, with 9 bases fitting TRBD1. With V trimmed by 8 bases and J by 2 bases, 3 bases remained unmatched. The length of the CDR3 is 13 residues. The CDR3 loop is CASGGQGNYGYTF. The CDR3, as DNA: TGTGCCAGCGGGGGACAGGGAAACTATGGCTACACCTTC.

The J gene is TRBJ1-2, the V gene TRBV2; D is unclear. The CDR3 length is 15 residues. The V gene's germline CDR1 is SNHLY and CDR2 FYNNEI. V was clipped by 0 bases and J by 2 bases, with 10 bases between them. The CDR3 DNA reads as TGTGCCAGCAGTGAAGCAGGGCAACTAAACTATGGCTACACCTTC. This translates into CASSEAGQLNYGYTF.

This chain links TRBV28 with TRBJ2-7, with a weak D call TRBD2 (6 bases). V was clipped by 1 base and J by 2 bases, with 21 bases between them. CDR3 length equals 18 residues. Germline assignment: CDR1 MDHEN and CDR2 SYDVKM. The CDR3 DNA sequence: TGTGCCAGCAGTTTATCGGGGTTAACGGGAGCGAATGCCTACGAGCAGTACTTC. It codes for CASSLSGLTGANAYEQYF. Full variable domain (remainder filled in from reference TRBV28 and TRBJ2-7): DVKVTQSSRYLVKRTGEKVFLECVQDMDHENMFWYRQDPGLGLRLIYFSYDVKMKEKGDIPEGYSVSREKKERFSLILESASTNQTSMYLCASSLSGLTGANAYEQYFGPGTRLTVT.

The table lists this clone with a count of one. The rearrangement joins TRBV7-9 to TRBJ2-2; tentatively, D is TRBD1 (6 bases). Germline CDR1 reads SEHNR; CDR2 reads FQNEAQ (reference sequence). This CDR3 is built from 18 residues. V lost 1 base, J lost 2 bases, and 17 bases lay in between. CDR3 region: CASSLVRTAPENTGELFF. In DNA, the CDR3 is TGTGCCAGCAGCTTAGTGCGGACAGCCCCAGAAAACACCGGGGAGCTGTTTTTT.

This clone was detected once. The chain is built from TRBV6-5 and TRBJ2-1; 14 bases are shared with TRBD2. Germline lookup yields CDR1 MNHEY and CDR2 SVGAGI. The CDR3 is 13 amino acids. Trimming at V came to 3 bases and at J to 15 bases, leaving 4 bases not matched to a gene. For the CDR3, the DNA is TGTGCCAGCAGTTATCGGACTAGCGGGGGGCGGTTCTTC. Amino acid sequence: CASSYRTSGGRFF.

This clone was detected once. The chain uses TRBV29-1 and TRBJ2-7, with 13 positions matching TRBD2. CDR3 size: 14 residues. V lost 1 base, J lost 3 bases, and 0 bases stayed unmatched. From germline, CDR1 is SQVTM and CDR2 ANQGSEA. CDR3 nucleotides: TGCAGCGTTGAAGGGACTAGCGGGGGCTACGAGCAGTACTTC. This encodes CSVEGTSGGYEQYF.

This chain connects TRBV27 to TRBJ2-3; 10 bases fit TRBD2. Germline V gene lookup returns CDR1 MNHEY and CDR2 SMNVEV (reference sequence). V lost 10 bases to trimming and J lost 2 bases; unmatched junction nucleotides: 6. The CDR3 covers 14 residues. CDR3: CATGLAEYTDTQYF. CDR3 DNA: TGTGCCACTGGACTAGCGGAGTACACAGATACGCAGTATTTT.

The chain has TRBV20-1 and TRBJ1-1; possible D gene TRBD1, 6 bases. The CDR3 loop spans 11 amino acids. Trimming shortened V by 2 bases and J by 10 bases, and 11 bases separated the two germline ends. The germline CDR1 and CDR2 sequences are DFQATT and SNEGSKA (reference sequence). The CDR3 region is CSARWGGAAFF. The CDR3 nucleotides are TGCAGTGCTAGATGGGGGGGGGCAGCTTTCTTT.

The chain recombines TRBV7-9 with TRBJ1-2, with a weak D call TRBD1 (6 bases). From germline, CDR1 is SEHNR and CDR2 FQNEAQ (reference sequence). V lost 5 bases and J 10 bases, leaving 8 bases between the germline ends. This CDR3 has 10 residues. The CDR3 here is CASSAGVYTF. Here the CDR3 DNA reads TGTGCCAGCAGCGCAGGGGTCTACACCTTC. The variable domain in full, completed from reference TRBV7-9 and TRBJ1-2, reads DTGVSQNPRHKITKRGQNVTFRCDPISEHNRLYWYRQTLGQGPEFLTYFQNEAQLEKSRLLSDRFSAERPKGSFSTLEIQRTEQGDSAMYLCASSAGVYTFGSGTRLTVV.

This chain uses TRBV30 with TRBJ1-6; 8 nucleotides align to TRBD1. Germline trimming cut 1 base from V and 7 bases from J; bases unmatched to any gene: 6. CDR1 and CDR2 from the germline V gene are GTSNPN and SVGIG (reference sequence). The CDR3 runs 15 residues. CDR3 bases: TGTGCCTGGAGTGGACTGGACAGGGTGAATTCACCCCTCCACTTT. Translated: CAWSGLDRVNSPLHF.

The chain joins TRBV28 to TRBJ1-2, with a possible D match to TRBD1 (6 bases). Germline V gene data show CDR1 as MDHEN and CDR2 as SYDVKM. This CDR3 has 15 residues. With 2 bases removed from V and 5 bases from J, the gap between germline ends came to 15 bases. Here the CDR3 DNA reads TGTGCCAGCAGTTTAGCCGCCGGGACATATTATGGCTACACCTTC. Translating it yields CASSLAAGTYYGYTF.